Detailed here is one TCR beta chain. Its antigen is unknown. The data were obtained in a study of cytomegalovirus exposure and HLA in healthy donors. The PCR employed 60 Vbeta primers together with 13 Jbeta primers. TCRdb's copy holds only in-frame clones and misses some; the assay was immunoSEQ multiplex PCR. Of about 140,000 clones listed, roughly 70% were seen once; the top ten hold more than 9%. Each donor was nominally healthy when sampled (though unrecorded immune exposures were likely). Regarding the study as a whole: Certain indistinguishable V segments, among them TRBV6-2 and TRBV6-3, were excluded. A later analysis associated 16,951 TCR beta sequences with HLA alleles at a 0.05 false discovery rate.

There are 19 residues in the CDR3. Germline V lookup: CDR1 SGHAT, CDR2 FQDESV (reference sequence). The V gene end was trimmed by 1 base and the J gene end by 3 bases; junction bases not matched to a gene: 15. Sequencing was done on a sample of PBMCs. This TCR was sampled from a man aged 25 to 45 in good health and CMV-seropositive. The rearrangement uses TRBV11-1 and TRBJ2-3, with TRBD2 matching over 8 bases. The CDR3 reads CASSLEGREAYLRTDTQYF. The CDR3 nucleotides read TGTGCCAGCAGCTTAGAAGGGCGGGAGGCCTACCTAAGGACAGATACGCAGTATTTT.